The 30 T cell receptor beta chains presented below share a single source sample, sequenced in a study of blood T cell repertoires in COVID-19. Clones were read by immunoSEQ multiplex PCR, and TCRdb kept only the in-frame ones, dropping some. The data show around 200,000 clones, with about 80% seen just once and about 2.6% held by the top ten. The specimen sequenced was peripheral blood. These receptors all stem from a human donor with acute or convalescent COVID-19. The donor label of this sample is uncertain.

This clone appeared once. Here the CDR3 reads CASSLYGTEETQYF. CDR3 DNA sequence: TGTGCCAGCAGCTTATATGGGACAGAAGAGACCCAGTACTTC. The chain uses TRBV7-9 and TRBJ2-5; 7 positions agree with TRBD1. The CDR3 sequence is 14 residues long. Germline CDR1 is SEHNR and CDR2 is FQNEAQ (reference sequence). J was trimmed by 3 bases and V by 2 bases; bases with no gene match: 3.

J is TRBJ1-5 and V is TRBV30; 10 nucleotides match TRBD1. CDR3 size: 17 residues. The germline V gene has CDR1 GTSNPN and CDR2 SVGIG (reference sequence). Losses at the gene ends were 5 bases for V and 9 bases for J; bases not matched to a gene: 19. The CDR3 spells CAWRGAAGQGRFSPQHF. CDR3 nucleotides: TGTGCCTGGCGTGGAGCCGCGGGACAGGGGAGGTTTTCGCCCCAGCATTTT. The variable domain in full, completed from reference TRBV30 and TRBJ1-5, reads SQTIHQWPATLVQPVGSPLSLECTVEGTSNPNLYWYRQAAGRGLQLLFYSVGIGQISSEVPQNLSASRPQDRQFILSSKKLLLSDSGFYLCAWRGAAGQGRFSPQHFGDGTRLSIL.

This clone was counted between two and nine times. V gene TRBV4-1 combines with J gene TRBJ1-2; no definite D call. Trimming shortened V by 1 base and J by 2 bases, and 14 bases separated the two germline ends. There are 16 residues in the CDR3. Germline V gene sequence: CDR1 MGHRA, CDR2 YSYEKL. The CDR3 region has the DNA TGCGCCAGCAGCCAAGTGGGGAGGAGTCGGAACTATGGCTACACCTTC. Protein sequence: CASSQVGRSRNYGYTF.

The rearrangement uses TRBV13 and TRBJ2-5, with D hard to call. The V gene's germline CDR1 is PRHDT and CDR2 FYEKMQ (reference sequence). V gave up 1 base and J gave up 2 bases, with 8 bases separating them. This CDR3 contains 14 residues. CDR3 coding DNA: TGTGCCAGCAGCTTAGTAGGCAGGCAAGAGACCCAGTACTTC. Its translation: CASSLVGRQETQYF. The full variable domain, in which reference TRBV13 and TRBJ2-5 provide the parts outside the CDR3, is AAGVIQSPRHLIKEKRETATLKCYPIPRHDTVYWYQQGPGQDPQFLISFYEKMQSDKGSIPDRFSAQQFSDYHSELNMSSLELGDSALYFCASSLVGRQETQYFGPGTRLLVL.

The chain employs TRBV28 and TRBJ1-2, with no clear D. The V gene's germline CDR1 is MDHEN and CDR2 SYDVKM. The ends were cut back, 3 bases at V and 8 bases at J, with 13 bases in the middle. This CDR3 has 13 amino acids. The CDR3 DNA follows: TGTGCCAGCAGTTTGGCGGGGTATTGGGGCTACACCTTC. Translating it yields CASSLAGYWGYTF.

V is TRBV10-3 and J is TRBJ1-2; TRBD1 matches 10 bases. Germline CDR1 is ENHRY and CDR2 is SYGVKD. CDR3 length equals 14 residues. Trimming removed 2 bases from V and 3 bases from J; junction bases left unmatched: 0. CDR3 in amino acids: CAISEGQGDYGYTF. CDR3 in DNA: TGTGCCATCAGTGAGGGACAGGGGGACTATGGCTACACCTTC.

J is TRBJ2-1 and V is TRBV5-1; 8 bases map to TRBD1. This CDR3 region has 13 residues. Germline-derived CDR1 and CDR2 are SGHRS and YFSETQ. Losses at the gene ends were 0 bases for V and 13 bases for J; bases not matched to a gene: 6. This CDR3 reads CASSLEGQGNQFF. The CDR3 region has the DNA TGCGCCAGCAGCTTGGAAGGACAGGGAAATCAGTTCTTC.

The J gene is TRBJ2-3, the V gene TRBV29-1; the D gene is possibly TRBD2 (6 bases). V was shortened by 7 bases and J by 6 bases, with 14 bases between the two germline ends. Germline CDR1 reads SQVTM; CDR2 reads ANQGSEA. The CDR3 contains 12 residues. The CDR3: CSAGTYGDTQYF. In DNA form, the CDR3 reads TGCAGCGCTGGGACTTACGGGGATACGCAGTATTTT.

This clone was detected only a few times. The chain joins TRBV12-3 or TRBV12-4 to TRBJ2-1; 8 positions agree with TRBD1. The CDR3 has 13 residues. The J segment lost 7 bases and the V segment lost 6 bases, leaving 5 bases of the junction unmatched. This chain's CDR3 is CASRGQGGNEQFF. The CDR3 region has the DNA TGTGCCAGCAGAGGACAGGGTGGGAATGAGCAGTTCTTC.

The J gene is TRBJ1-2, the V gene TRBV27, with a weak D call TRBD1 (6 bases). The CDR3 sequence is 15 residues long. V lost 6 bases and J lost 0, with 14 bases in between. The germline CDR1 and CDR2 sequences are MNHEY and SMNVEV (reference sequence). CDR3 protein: CASSSAGDPNYGYTF. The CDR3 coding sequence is TGTGCCAGCAGCTCAGCAGGGGACCCTAACTATGGCTACACCTTC.

The CDR3 protein is CASSVQGSNTEAFF. In nucleotides, the CDR3 is TGTGCCAGCAGCGTACAGGGTTCGAACACTGAAGCTTTCTTT. The rearrangement links TRBV9 to TRBJ1-1; D possibly corresponds to TRBD1 (5 bases). Germline lookup yields CDR1 SGDLS and CDR2 YYNGEE. V was clipped by 1 base and J by 1 base, with 8 bases between them. The CDR3 extends over 14 amino acids.

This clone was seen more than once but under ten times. The CDR3 reads CASRWRGPTNTEAFF. The CDR3 DNA sequence: TGTGCCAGTAGATGGAGGGGGCCTACCAACACTGAAGCTTTCTTT. The chain is built from TRBV19 and TRBJ1-1; 7 nucleotides align to TRBD1. The trim removed 6 bases at V and 2 bases at J, leaving 9 bases unmatched. Germline CDR1 and CDR2: LNHDA and SQIVND (reference sequence). The CDR3 is 15 residues long.

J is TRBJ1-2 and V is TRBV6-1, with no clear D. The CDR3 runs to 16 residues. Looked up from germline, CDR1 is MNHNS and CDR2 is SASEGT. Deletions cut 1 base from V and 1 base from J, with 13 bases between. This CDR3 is CASSEGWAGFNYGYTF. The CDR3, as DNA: TGTGCCAGCAGTGAAGGCTGGGCGGGCTTTAACTATGGCTACACCTTC.

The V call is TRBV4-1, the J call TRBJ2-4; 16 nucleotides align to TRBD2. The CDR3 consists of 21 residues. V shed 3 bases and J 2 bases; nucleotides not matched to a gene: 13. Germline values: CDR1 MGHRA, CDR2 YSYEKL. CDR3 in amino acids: CASSQAMGLAGGTATKNIQYF. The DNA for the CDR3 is TGCGCCAGCAGCCAGGCAATGGGACTAGCGGGAGGGACCGCTACCAAAAACATTCAGTACTTC.

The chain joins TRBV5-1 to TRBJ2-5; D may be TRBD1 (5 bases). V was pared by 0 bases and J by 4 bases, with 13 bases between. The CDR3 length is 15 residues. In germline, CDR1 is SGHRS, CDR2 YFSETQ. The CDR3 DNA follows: TGCGCCAGCAGCTTGGAGGGCAGGGAACGAGAGACCCAGTACTTC. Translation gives CASSLEGRERETQYF.

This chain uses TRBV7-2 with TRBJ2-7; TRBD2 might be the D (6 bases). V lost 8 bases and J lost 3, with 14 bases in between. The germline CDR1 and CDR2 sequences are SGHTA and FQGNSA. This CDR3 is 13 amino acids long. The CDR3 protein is CASSLGGYYEQYF. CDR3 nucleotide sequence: TGTGCCAGCTCCCTGGGGGGATACTACGAGCAGTACTTC. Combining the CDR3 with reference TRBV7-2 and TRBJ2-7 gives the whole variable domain GAGVSQSPSNKVTEKGKDVELRCDPISGHTALYWYRQSLGQGLEFLIYFQGNSAPDKSGLPSDRFSAERTGGSVSTLTIQRTQQEDSAVYLCASSLGGYYEQYFGPGTRLTVT.

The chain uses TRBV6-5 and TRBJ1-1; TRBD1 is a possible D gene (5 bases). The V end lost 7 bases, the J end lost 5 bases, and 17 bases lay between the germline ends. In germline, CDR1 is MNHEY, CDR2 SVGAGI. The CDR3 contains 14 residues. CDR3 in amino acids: CASTGASGGTEAFF. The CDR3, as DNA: TGTGCCAGCACTGGGGCCTCAGGTGGAACTGAAGCTTTCTTT.

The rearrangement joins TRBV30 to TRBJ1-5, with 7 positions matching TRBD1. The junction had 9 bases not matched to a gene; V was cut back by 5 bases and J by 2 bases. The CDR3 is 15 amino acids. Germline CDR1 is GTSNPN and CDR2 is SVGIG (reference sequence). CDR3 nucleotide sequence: TGTGCCTGGGGGGACAGCCTCTGGGGCAATCAGCCCCAGCATTTT. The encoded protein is CAWGDSLWGNQPQHF.

The CDR3 nucleotides read TGTGCCAGTGGTTCTCCGGGGAGAGGAGCTTTCTTT. Protein product: CASGSPGRGAFF. The chain employs TRBV19 and TRBJ1-1; no definite D call. The V gene lost 8 bases and the J gene lost 10 bases, with 17 bases spanning the gap. The germline V gene has CDR1 LNHDA and CDR2 SQIVND (reference sequence). This CDR3 spans 12 amino acids.

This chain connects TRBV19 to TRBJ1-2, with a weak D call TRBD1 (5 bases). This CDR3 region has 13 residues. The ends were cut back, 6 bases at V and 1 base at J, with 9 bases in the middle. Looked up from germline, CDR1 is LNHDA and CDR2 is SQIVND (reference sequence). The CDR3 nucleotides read TGTGCCAGTAGGACCGACAGTAACTATGGCTACACCTTC. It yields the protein CASRTDSNYGYTF.

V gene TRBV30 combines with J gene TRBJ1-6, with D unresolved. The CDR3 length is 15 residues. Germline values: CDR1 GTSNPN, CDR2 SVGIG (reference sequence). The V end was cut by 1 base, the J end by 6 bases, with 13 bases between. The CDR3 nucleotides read TGTGCCTGGAGTGGAGGGTCGGGCCGTAATTCACCCCTCCACTTT. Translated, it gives CAWSGGSGRNSPLHF.

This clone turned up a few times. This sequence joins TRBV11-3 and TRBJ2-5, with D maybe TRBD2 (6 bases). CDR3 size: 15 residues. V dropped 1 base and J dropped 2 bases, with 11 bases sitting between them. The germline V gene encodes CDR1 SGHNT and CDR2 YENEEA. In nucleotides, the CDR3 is TGTGCCAGCAGCTTAGTCGGGGGTCCACAAGAGACCCAGTACTTC. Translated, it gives CASSLVGGPQETQYF.

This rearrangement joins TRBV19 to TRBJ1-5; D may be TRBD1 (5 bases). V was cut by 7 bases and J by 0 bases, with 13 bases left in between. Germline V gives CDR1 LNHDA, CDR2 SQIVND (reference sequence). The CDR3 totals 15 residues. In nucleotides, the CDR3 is TGTGCCAGTATCAGGGACTCATATAGCAATCAGCCCCAGCATTTT. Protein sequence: CASIRDSYSNQPQHF.

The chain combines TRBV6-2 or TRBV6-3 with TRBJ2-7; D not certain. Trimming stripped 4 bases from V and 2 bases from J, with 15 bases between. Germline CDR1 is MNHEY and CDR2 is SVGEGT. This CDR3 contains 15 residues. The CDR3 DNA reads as TGTGCCAGCAGTTCAAACACAGACGGTCCCTACGAGCAGTACTTC. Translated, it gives CASSSNTDGPYEQYF.

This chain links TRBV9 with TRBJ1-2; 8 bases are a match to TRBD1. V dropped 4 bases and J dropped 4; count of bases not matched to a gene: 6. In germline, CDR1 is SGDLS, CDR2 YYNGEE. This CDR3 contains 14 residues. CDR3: CASSPPGQVYGYTF. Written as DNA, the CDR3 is TGTGCCAGCAGCCCCCCGGGACAGGTCTATGGCTACACCTTC.

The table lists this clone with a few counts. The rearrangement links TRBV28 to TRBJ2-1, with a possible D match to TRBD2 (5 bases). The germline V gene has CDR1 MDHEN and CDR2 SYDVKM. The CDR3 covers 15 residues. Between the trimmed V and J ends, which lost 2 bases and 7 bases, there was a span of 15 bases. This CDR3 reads CASSLQEAGGNEQFF. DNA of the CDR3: TGTGCCAGCAGTTTACAGGAGGCCGGTGGGAATGAGCAGTTCTTC.

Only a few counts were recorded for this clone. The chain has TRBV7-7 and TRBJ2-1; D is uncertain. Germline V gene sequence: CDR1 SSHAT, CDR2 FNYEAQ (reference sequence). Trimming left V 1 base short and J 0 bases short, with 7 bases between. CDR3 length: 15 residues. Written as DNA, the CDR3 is TGTGCCAGCAGCTTAGGTACTCCCTCCTACAATGAGCAGTTCTTC. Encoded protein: CASSLGTPSYNEQFF.

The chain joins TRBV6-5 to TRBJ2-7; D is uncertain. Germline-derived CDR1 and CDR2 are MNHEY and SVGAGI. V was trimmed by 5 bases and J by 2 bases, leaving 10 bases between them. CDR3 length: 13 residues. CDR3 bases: TGTGCCAGCAGTCCCCGAGAGGCCTACGAGCAGTACTTC. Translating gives CASSPREAYEQYF.

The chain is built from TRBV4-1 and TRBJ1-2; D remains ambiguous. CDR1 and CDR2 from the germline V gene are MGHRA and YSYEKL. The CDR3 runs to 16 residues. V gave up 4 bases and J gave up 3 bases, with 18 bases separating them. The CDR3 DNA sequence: TGCGCCAGCAGCCCGGATTTGGTTCCTCGGGACTATGGCTACACCTTC. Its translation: CASSPDLVPRDYGYTF.

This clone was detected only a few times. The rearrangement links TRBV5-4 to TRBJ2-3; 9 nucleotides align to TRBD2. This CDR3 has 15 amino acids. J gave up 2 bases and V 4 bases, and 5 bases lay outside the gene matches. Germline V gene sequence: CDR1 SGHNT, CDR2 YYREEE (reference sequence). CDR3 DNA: TGTGCCAGCAGCGCAAGCGGGGGGTCCACAGATACGCAGTATTTT. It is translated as CASSASGGSTDTQYF. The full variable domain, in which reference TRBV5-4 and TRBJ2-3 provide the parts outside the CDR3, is ETGVTQSPTHLIKTRGQQVTLRCSSQSGHNTVSWYQQALGQGPQFIFQYYREEENGRGNFPPRFSGLQFPNYSSELNVNALELDDSALYLCASSASGGSTDTQYFGPGTRLTVL.